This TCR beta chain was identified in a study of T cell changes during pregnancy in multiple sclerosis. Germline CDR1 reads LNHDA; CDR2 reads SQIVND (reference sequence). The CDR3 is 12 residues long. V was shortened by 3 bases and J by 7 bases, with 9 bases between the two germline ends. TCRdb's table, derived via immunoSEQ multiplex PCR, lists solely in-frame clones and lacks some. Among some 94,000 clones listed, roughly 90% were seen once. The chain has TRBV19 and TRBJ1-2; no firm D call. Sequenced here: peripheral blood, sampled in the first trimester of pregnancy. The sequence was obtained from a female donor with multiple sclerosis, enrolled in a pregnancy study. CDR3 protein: CASSMSLGGYTF. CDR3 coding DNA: TGTGCCAGTAGTATGAGTCTTGGTGGCTACACCTTC.